These 4 T cell receptor beta chains came from one sample sequenced in a study of tumor-infiltrating lymphocytes in primary liver carcinoma. Synthesis of TCR beta cDNA was carried out from around 540 ng total RNA with a constant-region primer. Amplification in three nested multiplex PCR rounds with slightly modified ARM-PCR gave rise to TCR beta libraries. In the first two PCR rounds, TRBV1-TRBV30 forward primers were paired with a C-beta reverse primer, and each round lasted about 9 cycles. Via MiXCR, TCRdb re-called the multiplex PCR reads, giving one row per CDR3 protein. The sample yields 320,000 or so distinct CDR3 sequences, 65% seen once. RNA was extracted from whole blood without cell sorting, alongside germline DNA. Specimen: peripheral blood. Receptors originate from a man aged 35-49 years with primary liver carcinoma and hepatitis B virus infection.

For this clonotype: A clone one base away is much larger, so this may be a read error. The chain employs TRBV28 and TRBJ2-4; D gene uncertain. CDR3 size: 16 residues. Per germline, CDR1 MDHEN and CDR2 SYDVKM. In nucleotides, the CDR3 is TGTACCAGCAGTTTCGGAATTCCCTTGGGCAAAAACATTCAGTACTTC. Amino acid sequence: CTSSFGIPLGKNIQYF.

A remark on this clonotype: One end of the junction varies from germline; a read error may be responsible. The CDR3 loop is CAGSLLQQETQYF. CDR3 coding DNA: TGTGCCGGCAGTTTGCTACAGCAAGAGACCCAGTACTTC. The chain employs TRBV12-3 or TRBV12-4 and TRBJ2-5, with D unclear. The CDR3 covers 13 residues.

As concerns this clonotype: Given the absence of the conserved phenylalanine or tryptophan at the CDR3 end, a read error is likely. The chain couples TRBV6-1 to TRBJ2-2; D remains ambiguous. The V gene's germline CDR1 is MNHNS and CDR2 SASEGT. The CDR3 consists of 13 residues. For the CDR3, the DNA is TGTGCCACCAGTGAGTTAGGGTCCGGGGAGCTGTTTTCT. Its translation: CATSELGSGELFS.

V is TRBV29-1 and J is TRBJ1-1; possibly TRBD1 for D (5 bases). The CDR3 has 15 amino acids. CDR1 is SQVTM, CDR2 ANQGSEA, per germline. The V and J ends lost 3 bases and 5 bases respectively, with 19 bases between them. CDR3 region: CSVDWGWEMRTEAFF. In DNA, the CDR3 is TGCAGCGTTGACTGGGGGTGGGAGATGAGGACTGAAGCTTTCTTT.